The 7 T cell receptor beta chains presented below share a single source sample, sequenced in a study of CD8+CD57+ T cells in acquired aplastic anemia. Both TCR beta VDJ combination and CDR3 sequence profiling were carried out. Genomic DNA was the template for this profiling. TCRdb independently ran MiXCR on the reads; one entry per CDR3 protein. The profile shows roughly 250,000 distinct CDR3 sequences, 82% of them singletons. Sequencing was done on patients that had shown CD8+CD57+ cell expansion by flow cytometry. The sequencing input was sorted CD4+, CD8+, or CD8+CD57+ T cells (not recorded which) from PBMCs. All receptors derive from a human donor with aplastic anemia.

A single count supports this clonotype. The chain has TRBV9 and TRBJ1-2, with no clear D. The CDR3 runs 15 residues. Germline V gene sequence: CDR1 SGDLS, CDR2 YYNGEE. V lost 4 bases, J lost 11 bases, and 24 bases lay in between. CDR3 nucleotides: TGTGCCAGCAGCCTCCTCGATGGCAGCACTGATGCTTACACCTTC. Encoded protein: CASSLLDGSTDAYTF.

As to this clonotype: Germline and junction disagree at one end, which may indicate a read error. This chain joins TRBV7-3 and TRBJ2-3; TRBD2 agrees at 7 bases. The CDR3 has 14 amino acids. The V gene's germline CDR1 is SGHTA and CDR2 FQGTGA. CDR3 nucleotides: TGTGCCAGCAGCTTAGCGGGAGTTCCCGATACGCCGAATTTT. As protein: CASSLAGVPDTPNF.

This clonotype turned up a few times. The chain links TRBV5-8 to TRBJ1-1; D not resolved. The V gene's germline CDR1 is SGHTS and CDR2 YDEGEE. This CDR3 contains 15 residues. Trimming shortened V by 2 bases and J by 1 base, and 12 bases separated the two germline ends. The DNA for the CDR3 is TGTGCCAGCAGCTTTGATATGGCAGGGAACACTGAAGCTTTCTTT. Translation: CASSFDMAGNTEAFF.

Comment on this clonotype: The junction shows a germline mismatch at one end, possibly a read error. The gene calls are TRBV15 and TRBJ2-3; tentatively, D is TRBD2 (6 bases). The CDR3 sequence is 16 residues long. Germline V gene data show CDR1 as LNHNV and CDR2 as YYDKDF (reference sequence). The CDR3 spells CATSEGTRLGTETQYF. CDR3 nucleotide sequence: TGTGCCACCAGTGAAGGTACACGGTTGGGGACTGAGACGCAGTATTTC.

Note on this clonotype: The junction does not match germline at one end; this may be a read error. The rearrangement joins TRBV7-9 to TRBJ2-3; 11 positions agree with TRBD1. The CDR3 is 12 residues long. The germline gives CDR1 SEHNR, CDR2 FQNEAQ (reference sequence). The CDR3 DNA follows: TGTGCCGGACAGGGGGCTCCGGAGACGCAGTACTTT. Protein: CAGQGAPETQYF.

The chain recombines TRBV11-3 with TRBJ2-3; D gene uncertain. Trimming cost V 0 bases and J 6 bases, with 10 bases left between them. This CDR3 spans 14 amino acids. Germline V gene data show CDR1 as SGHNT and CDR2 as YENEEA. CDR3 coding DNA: TGTGCCAGCAGCTTAGAGGTGAGTCCCGATACGCAGTATTTT. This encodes CASSLEVSPDTQYF.

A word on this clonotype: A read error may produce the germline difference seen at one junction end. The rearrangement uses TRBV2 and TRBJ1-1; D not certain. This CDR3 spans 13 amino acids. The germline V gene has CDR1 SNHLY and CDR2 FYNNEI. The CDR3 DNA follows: TGTGCCAGCAGTGATGGGGTGAACCCTGAAGCTTTCTTT. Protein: CASSDGVNPEAFF.